The rows below give T cell receptor beta chains drawn from one sample of a study of T cells in Graves' hyperthyroidism and ophthalmopathy. From the multiplex PCR reads, TCRdb called clonotypes with MiXCR, one entry per CDR3 protein. The table includes some 560,000 distinct CDR3 sequences, about a sixth detected once. Specimen: blood. These receptors originate from a woman aged 25-40 years with Graves' hyperthyroidism. CDR3s include the opening cysteine and the closing phenylalanine or tryptophan. A D gene is named only where the DNA matches it firmly. Size is stated for part of the rows, as once, few or many counts, or as a class when the clone is expanded.

clone_size	v_call	j_call	d_call	cdr3_nt	cdr3_aa
.	TRBV4-2	TRBJ2-7	TRBD1	TGTGCCAGCAGCCAAGACGGGACAGACCACGAGCAGTACTTC	CASSQDGTDHEQYF
many	TRBV6-6	TRBJ2-1	.	TGTGCCAGCAGTTACCAGGCAGCGGACGCCTACAATGAGCAGTTCTTC	CASSYQAADAYNEQFF
many	TRBV20-1	TRBJ2-7	.	TGCAGTGCTAGCCTAGGTTCCTACGAGCAGTACTTC	CSASLGSYEQYF
few	TRBV6-2/TRBV6-3	TRBJ2-3	TRBD1	TGTGCCAGCGGACGGACAGGGGAAGATACGCAGTATTTT	CASGRTGEDTQYF
.	TRBV6-5	TRBJ2-7	.	TGTGCCAGCAGTTACCTGACAAACAAGGCCTACGAGCAGTACTTC	CASSYLTNKAYEQYF
few	TRBV4-1	TRBJ2-2	.	TGCGCCAGCAGCCGCACACCCGGGAGACCCGGGGAGCTGTTTTTT	CASSRTPGRPGELFF
few	TRBV4-2	TRBJ1-1	.	TGTGCCAGCAGCCGACAACCGTCCGTGGACGGAATGACTGAAGCTTTCTTT	CASSRQPSVDGMTEAFF
many	TRBV29-1	TRBJ2-7	.	TGCAGCGTTGAAGATCCTGCTAGCTCCTACGAGCAGTACTTC	CSVEDPASSYEQYF
many	TRBV7-3	TRBJ2-1	TRBD2	TGTGCCAGCAGCCATGGACTAGCGGGAAACTATGAGCAGTTCTTC	CASSHGLAGNYEQFF
many	TRBV28	TRBJ2-3	.	TGTGCCAGCAGTCCAGAGGGGAGGGGGCAGGATACGCAGTATTTT	CASSPEGRGQDTQYF
.	TRBV6-1	TRBJ1-3	.	TGTGCCAGCAGTGGAGACAAGCTCTTCACCATATATTTT	CASSGDKLFTIYF
.	TRBV7-3	TRBJ2-1	TRBD1	TGTGCCAGCAGCTTCACCACTACGGAAGACGGACAGGGTCACTCCTACAATGAGCAGTTCTTC	CASSFTTTEDGQGHSYNEQFF
many	TRBV15	TRBJ2-2	.	TGTGCCACCAGCAGAGATCCGAGGGGAGCCGGGGAGCTGTTTTTT	CATSRDPRGAGELFF
many	TRBV27	TRBJ1-1	.	TGTGCCAGCAGTTCGCCAGGGAGGGCTGAAGCTTTCTTT	CASSSPGRAEAFF
few	TRBV19	TRBJ2-1	TRBD1	TGTGCCAGTAGTATCGGGGACAGTCTCAATGAGCAGTTCTTC	CASSIGDSLNEQFF
many	TRBV2	TRBJ2-1	TRBD1	TGTGCCAGCCGGACAGGGTTTGGCGATGAGCAGTTCTTC	CASRTGFGDEQFF
.	TRBV6-2/TRBV6-3	TRBJ1-1	TRBD1	TGTGCCAGCAGTCCAAGATGGGACAGGGTTGGGGGAGACACTGAAGCTTTCTTT	CASSPRWDRVGGDTEAFF
few	TRBV4-1	TRBJ1-3	.	TGCGCCAGCAGCCACGAACCCGAGGGCACCATATATTTT	CASSHEPEGTIYF
.	TRBV20-1	TRBJ2-7	.	TGCAATGCTAGAGAGGCACCCCTCGAGCAGTACTTC	CNAREAPLEQYF
.	TRBV20-1	TRBJ2-4	TRBD2	TGCAGTGCTAGAGATTTGTCACTAGCGGGAGTTGGGTTGGCCAAAAACATTCAGTACTTC	CSARDLSLAGVGLAKNIQYF
many	TRBV28	TRBJ2-7	.	TGTGCCAGCAGTCCCCGTAGGAGCTACGAGCAGTACTTC	CASSPRRSYEQYF
.	TRBV6-1	TRBJ1-2	.	TGTGCCAGCAGTGAACGGATTGCGCTTGGCTACACCTTC	CASSERIALGYTF
many	TRBV9	TRBJ2-7	.	TGTGCCAGCAGCGTAGGCGGGCGGGACGAGCAGTACTTC	CASSVGGRDEQYF